The clone carrying this T cell receptor beta chain was observed once. The protocol was immunoSEQ multiplex PCR, while the TCRdb copy is restricted to in-frame clones and leaves out a portion. Altogether fewer than 350,000 clones are present, 75% to 90% being singletons, with the ten largest covering less than 15%. This sample stems from a study of blood T cell repertoires in COVID-19. For the study at large: COVID-19 samples collected from the United States, Italy and Spain covered acute and convalescent phases.

The germline V gene has CDR1 SNHLY and CDR2 FYNNEI. The CDR3 is 14 amino acids. Trimming removed 8 bases from V and 5 bases from J; junction bases left unmatched: 5. The receptor was isolated from a woman in her sixties or seventies with COVID-19, enrolled during active disease. The rearrangement joins TRBV2 to TRBJ2-3; 12 bases are shared with TRBD2. Specimen: peripheral blood. The CDR3 DNA sequence: TGTGCCAGCGTCGCTAGCGGGGGGGGAGATACGCAGTATTTT. This encodes CASVASGGGDTQYF.